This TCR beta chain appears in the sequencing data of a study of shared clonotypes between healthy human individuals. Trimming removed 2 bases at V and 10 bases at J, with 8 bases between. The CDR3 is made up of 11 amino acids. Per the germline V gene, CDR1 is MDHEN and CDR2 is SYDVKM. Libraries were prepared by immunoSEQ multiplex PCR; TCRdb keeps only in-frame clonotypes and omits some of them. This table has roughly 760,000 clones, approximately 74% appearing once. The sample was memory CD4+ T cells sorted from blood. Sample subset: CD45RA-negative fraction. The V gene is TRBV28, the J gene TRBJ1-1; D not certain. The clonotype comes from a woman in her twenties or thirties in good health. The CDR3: CASSLGALAFF. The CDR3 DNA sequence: TGTGCCAGCAGTTTAGGAGCTCTAGCTTTCTTT.